These 26 T cell receptor beta chains were all obtained from the same sample, sequenced in a study of CD8 T cells in Susac syndrome (dated by TCRdb to about 2019). The library was prepared using the immunoSEQ multiplex PCR assay. RNA was extracted using the RNeasy kit, and roughly 0.5 to 1 ug of the RNA was reverse transcribed with random hexamers. Using fastp at Q25 and MiXCR, TCRdb reprocessed the public reads and kept productive beta chains. Each CDR3 protein appears once, grouped with its most common genes and DNA. This sample gives about 160,000 distinct CDR3 sequences in total; approximately 95% of them show up just once. The ten largest clones represent about 0.094% of the sample. Material for sequencing was CD4+ T cells from PBMCs. The receptor source for this set is a human donor with multiple sclerosis.

V is TRBV20-1 and J is TRBJ2-7; D is possibly TRBD2 (5 bases). Between the trimmed V and J ends, which lost 6 bases and 5 bases, there was a span of 17 bases. This CDR3 comprises 13 residues. CDR1 and CDR2 (germline): DFQATT, SNEGSKA (reference sequence). CDR3 sequence: CSALPLRADEQYF. In nucleotides, the CDR3 is TGCAGTGCCCTCCCCTTGAGGGCGGACGAGCAGTACTTC.

This chain joins TRBV6-5 and TRBJ1-1; D uncertain. V lost 1 base, J lost 0 bases, and 9 bases lay in between. CDR1 MNHEY and CDR2 SVGAGI come from the germline V gene. This CDR3 spans 15 amino acids. The CDR3 nucleotides read TGTGCCAGCAGTTACTTCGGACGAATGAACACTGAAGCTTTCTTT. This sequence encodes CASSYFGRMNTEAFF.

The V gene is TRBV4-1, the J gene TRBJ1-5; 7 nucleotides line up with TRBD1. V lost 1 base, J lost 6 bases, and 12 bases stayed unmatched. CDR3 length equals 17 residues. Looked up from germline, CDR1 is MGHRA and CDR2 is YSYEKL. The CDR3 region is CASSQGAARGVSQPQHF. In DNA form, the CDR3 reads TGCGCCAGCAGCCAAGGAGCTGCCAGGGGGGTGAGTCAGCCCCAGCATTTT.

The chain has TRBV19 and TRBJ1-1, with D unresolved. CDR3 length: 12 amino acids. Germline V gene lookup returns CDR1 LNHDA and CDR2 SQIVND (reference sequence). The ends were cut back, 3 bases at V and 8 bases at J, with 10 bases in the middle. CDR3 region: CASSMRFKEAFF. CDR3 sequence (DNA): TGTGCCAGTAGTATGAGGTTTAAAGAAGCTTTCTTT.

The J gene is TRBJ2-2, the V gene TRBV19; D gene uncertain. The CDR3 spans 13 residues. Deletions cut 3 bases from V and 8 bases from J, with 10 bases between. Germline V gene lookup returns CDR1 LNHDA and CDR2 SQIVND (reference sequence). The CDR3 here is CASSIPFVGELFF. CDR3 DNA sequence: TGTGCCAGTAGTATCCCTTTCGTGGGGGAGCTGTTTTTT.

This clonotype was seen a single time. The genes are TRBV20-1 and TRBJ2-5; possibly TRBD2 for D (5 bases). V gave up 0 bases and J gave up 5 bases, with 13 bases separating them. Germline CDR1 and CDR2: DFQATT and SNEGSKA (reference sequence). CDR3 length: 14 amino acids. The CDR3 sequence is CSARDRLAGETQYF. The CDR3 DNA follows: TGCAGTGCTAGAGATCGCCTAGCTGGGGAGACCCAGTACTTC.

The chain uses TRBV29-1 and TRBJ2-5, with 7 bases lining up with TRBD1. The CDR3 contains 16 residues. The germline V gene encodes CDR1 SQVTM and CDR2 ANQGSEA. Trimming cost V 6 bases and J 5 bases; bases outside gene matches: 18. CDR3 bases: TGCAGCGTGGCGCGTGGAAGGGGGCGGTCTTCGGAGACCCAGTACTTC. As protein: CSVARGRGRSSETQYF.

The chain links TRBV19 to TRBJ1-5; TRBD1 is a possible D gene (6 bases). Per germline, CDR1 LNHDA and CDR2 SQIVND (reference sequence). Trimming pared 3 bases from V and 6 bases from J, leaving 15 bases between. The CDR3 length is 15 residues. This chain's CDR3 is CASSIGQWTSQPQHF. CDR3 DNA sequence: TGTGCCAGTAGTATCGGACAGTGGACTTCTCAGCCCCAGCATTTT.

This clonotype was detected once. The chain couples TRBV28 to TRBJ2-2, with D uncertain. Trimming removed 10 bases at V and 11 bases at J, with 20 bases between. The CDR3 runs to 13 residues. Germline V lookup: CDR1 MDHEN, CDR2 SYDVKM. In DNA form, the CDR3 reads TGTGCCACCATTCAGAACACCCTCCTTGAGCTGTTTTTT. This codes for CATIQNTLLELFF.

This clonotype was counted only a few times. The chain links TRBV19 to TRBJ2-3; tentative D call: TRBD2 (6 bases). CDR3 length: 15 residues. Trimming shortened V by 6 bases and J by 0 bases, and 13 bases separated the two germline ends. Germline CDR1 reads LNHDA; CDR2 reads SQIVND (reference sequence). DNA of the CDR3: TGTGCCAGTAGCCCCCGGAGCGGGAGCACAGATACGCAGTATTTT. It specifies CASSPRSGSTDTQYF.

The V and J genes are TRBV5-1 and TRBJ1-1; 8 nucleotides match TRBD1. V gave up 2 bases and J gave up 1 base; unmatched junction bases: 10. This CDR3 has 17 amino acids. The germline gives CDR1 SGHRS, CDR2 YFSETQ. CDR3 nucleotides: TGCGCCAGCAGCTTATATGGGACAGGTAATTCGAACACTGAAGCTTTCTTT. Translating gives CASSLYGTGNSNTEAFF.

V and J are TRBV29-1 and TRBJ1-1; 7 bases are shared with TRBD1. In germline, CDR1 is SQVTM, CDR2 ANQGSEA. Trimming at V came to 8 bases and at J to 4 bases, leaving 7 bases not matched to a gene. The CDR3 is 12 residues long. The CDR3 DNA follows: TGCAGCTCCCAGACAGGGCTCACTGAAGCTTTCTTT. Its translation: CSSQTGLTEAFF.

The rearrangement joins TRBV18 to TRBJ2-1; D not certain. The CDR3 spans 12 residues. Germline lookup yields CDR1 KGHSH and CDR2 LQKENI. Trimming took off 3 bases at V and 5 bases at J, with 5 bases between the two ends. CDR3 residues: CASSPEDNEQFF. In nucleotides, the CDR3 is TGTGCCAGCTCACCCGAGGACAATGAGCAGTTCTTC.

The CDR3 nucleotides are TGTGCCAGCAGCCATAGGGCGGGAAAGAATGGCTACACCTTC. Its translation: CASSHRAGKNGYTF. The chain uses TRBV3-1 and TRBJ1-2; D call uncertain. Germline lookup yields CDR1 LGHDT and CDR2 YNNKEL (reference sequence). Trimming took off 3 bases at V and 6 bases at J, with 14 bases between the two ends. The CDR3 sequence is 14 residues long.

The rearrangement links TRBV11-2 to TRBJ2-5, with 10 positions matching TRBD2. The germline V gene encodes CDR1 SGHAT and CDR2 FQNNGV. The CDR3 is 17 residues long. With 3 bases clipped from V and 4 bases from J, the junction kept 11 bases outside the gene matches. The CDR3 DNA reads as TGTGCCAGCAGCTTTGGTATTTTAGCGGGAGGTGGAGAGACCCAGTACTTC. Its protein is CASSFGILAGGGETQYF.

A single count supports this clonotype. The J gene is TRBJ1-2, the V gene TRBV6-2 or TRBV6-3, with a weak D call TRBD1 (6 bases). V lost 8 bases, J lost 6 bases, and 10 bases lay in between. The CDR3 is 11 residues long. Germline values: CDR1 MNHEY, CDR2 SVGEGT. The DNA of the CDR3 is TGTGCCAGCGCCAGGGGCGATGGCTACACCTTC. Residues: CASARGDGYTF.

The rearrangement links TRBV10-2 to TRBJ1-5, with D tentatively TRBD1 (6 bases). The length of the CDR3 is 16 residues. With 2 bases removed from V and 1 base from J, the gap between germline ends came to 12 bases. CDR1 WSHSY and CDR2 SAAADI come from the germline V gene. CDR3 DNA sequence: TGCGCCAGCAGTGAGGGTCGTACAGGGAGCAATCAGCCCCAGCATTTT. Its protein product is CASSEGRTGSNQPQHF.

The rearrangement links TRBV7-2 to TRBJ2-1; D tentatively reads TRBD1 or TRBD2 (5 bases each). Germline V lookup: CDR1 SGHTA, CDR2 FQGNSA. The CDR3 has 17 residues. Between the trimmed V and J ends, which lost 5 bases and 0 bases, there was a span of 17 bases. Written as DNA, the CDR3 is TGTGCCAGCAGCCCACCCGGGGCAGCCGGCTCCTACAATGAGCAGTTCTTC. Protein sequence: CASSPPGAAGSYNEQFF.

The J gene is TRBJ1-1, the V gene TRBV23-1; unclear D gene. TRBV23-1 is labeled an ORF, and its function is uncertain. The length of the CDR3 is 13 residues. Trimming removed 7 bases from V and 6 bases from J, with 15 bases in between. Written as DNA, the CDR3 is TGCGCCAGCATACGGGCCCTAAGGGCTGAAGCTTTCTTT. Translating it yields CASIRALRAEAFF.

The rearrangement uses TRBV5-4 and TRBJ1-1; 8 nucleotides align to TRBD1. J was trimmed by 5 bases and V by 0 bases; bases with no gene match: 6. CDR3 length: 15 amino acids. Germline CDR1 SGHNT, CDR2 YYREEE (reference sequence). The chain's CDR3 is CASSLGAGGLTEAFF. Here the CDR3 DNA reads TGTGCCAGCAGCTTGGGGGCAGGGGGCTTAACTGAAGCTTTCTTT.

The rearrangement joins TRBV19 to TRBJ1-1; maybe TRBD1 (6 bases). Per germline, CDR1 LNHDA and CDR2 SQIVND (reference sequence). The CDR3 spans 14 residues. The ends were cut back, 5 bases at V and 3 bases at J, with 13 bases in the middle. The CDR3 DNA follows: TGTGCCAGTAGTTGGGGGGGGCGCGACACTGAAGCTTTCTTT. Encoded protein: CASSWGGRDTEAFF.

The V call is TRBV12-5, the J call TRBJ2-2, with D perhaps TRBD1 (6 bases). V gave up 2 bases and J gave up 6 bases, with 28 bases separating them. Germline CDR1 and CDR2: LGHNT and FRNRAP. This CDR3 region has 20 residues. The CDR3 region has the DNA TGTGCTAGTGGTTTGCCCCCTGAGGATTACAGGGAAAACGCGCCCGGGGAGCTGTTTTTT. Protein product: CASGLPPEDYRENAPGELFF.

The rearrangement joins TRBV30 to TRBJ2-1; D is unclear. Germline-derived CDR1 and CDR2 are GTSNPN and SVGIG (reference sequence). The CDR3 spans 11 residues. Trimming stripped 3 bases from V and 8 bases from J, with 8 bases between. The chain's CDR3 is CAWSVKYEQFF. CDR3 nucleotide sequence: TGTGCCTGGAGCGTTAAGTATGAGCAGTTCTTC.

This clonotype was seen just once. V gene TRBV7-6 combines with J gene TRBJ1-5; D is undetermined. V was pared by 8 bases and J by 0 bases, with 17 bases between. Germline V gives CDR1 SGHVS, CDR2 FNYEAQ. The CDR3 has 16 residues. The CDR3 DNA reads TGTGCCAGCTCCCCGTTGGGCGGTCTTAGCAATCAGCCCCAGCATTTT. Its protein product is CASSPLGGLSNQPQHF.

CDR3 loop: CASSYPTGRNSYEQYF. The CDR3 DNA follows: TGTGCCAGCAGTTACCCAACGGGACGGAACTCCTACGAGCAGTACTTC. This sequence joins TRBV6-5 and TRBJ2-7; TRBD1 or TRBD2 may be the D gene (5 bases each). The CDR3 has 16 residues. Germline V gene lookup returns CDR1 MNHEY and CDR2 SVGAGI. With 2 bases removed from V and 0 bases from J, the gap between germline ends came to 14 bases.

The chain carries TRBV24-1 and TRBJ1-2; D gene unclear. The CDR3 contains 16 residues. CDR1 is KGHDR, CDR2 SFDVKD, per germline. V was trimmed by 6 bases and J by 6 bases, leaving 22 bases between them. CDR3 in DNA: TGTGCCACCAGTCCCCCGTCGCCCGGGAGACCGAATGGCTACACCTTC. Its protein product is CATSPPSPGRPNGYTF.